The T cell receptor beta chain under discussion was sequenced for a study of CD8+CD57+ T cells in acquired aplastic anemia. Background on the study: The sorted CD4+ and CD8+ cells yielded an average approximately 3 ug of DNA.

Trimming took off 6 bases at V and 6 bases at J, with 9 bases between the two ends. This CDR3 contains 13 residues. Germline loops: CDR1 SGHTA, CDR2 FQGTGA. All patients picked for sequencing had shown, by flow cytometry, an expansion of CD8+CD57+ cells. Genomic DNA was employed as the template in profiling TCR beta VDJ and CDR3. TCRdb reanalysed the reads using MiXCR and keeps one entry per CDR3 protein. The sample holds 150,000 to 160,000 distinct CDR3 sequences; roughly 54% are singletons and the top ten take about 12%. This clonotype was sampled from a human donor with aplastic anemia. V is TRBV7-3 and J is TRBJ1-6; possibly TRBD1 for D (5 bases). Sequenced input: sorted CD4+, CD8+, or CD8+CD57+ T cells (not recorded which) from PBMCs. The CDR3 here is CASSGDVNSPLHF. As DNA, the CDR3 is TGTGCCAGCAGTGGGGACGTTAATTCACCCCTCCACTTT. Full variable domain (outside the CDR3, taken from reference TRBV7-3 and TRBJ1-6): GAGVSQTPSNKVTEKGKYVELRCDPISGHTALYWYRQSLGQGPEFLIYFQGTGAADDSGLPNDRFFAVRPEGSVSTLKIQRTERGDSAVYLCASSGDVNSPLHFGNGTRLTVT.